A selection of T cell receptor beta chains follows, all from one sample in a study of shared clonotypes between healthy human individuals. Libraries were prepared by immunoSEQ multiplex PCR; TCRdb keeps only in-frame clonotypes and omits some of them. The sample holds 2 million to 3 million clones, over 85% seen once. The material sequenced was naive CD4+ T cells from PBMCs. The receptors shown here come from a young man in good health. Some clones in this sample may be carry-over from other donors' samples. Both conserved end residues are part of each CDR3. A D gene is named only where the DNA matches it firmly. Rows give clone size only sometimes, using once, few, many, or a class for an expanded clone.

TGCGCCAGCAGCCAGGGGAACACTGAAGCTTTCTTT,CASSQGNTEAFF,TRBJ1-1,TRBV5-1,-,-
TGCGCCAGCAGCTTTAGACCGGGACAGGGGTCATCGAACACTGAAGCTTTCTTT,CASSFRPGQGSSNTEAFF,TRBJ1-1,TRBV5-1,-,TRBD1
TGTGCCAGCCGGCTTGACCCTCCTGGGGAGCAGTACTTC,CASRLDPPGEQYF,TRBJ2-7,TRBV6-5,-,-
TGTGCCAGCAGCCCCCTTAGTCTTCTGCAGAACACCGGGGAGCTGTTTTTT,CASSPLSLLQNTGELFF,TRBJ2-2,TRBV11-2,-,-
TGCGCCAGCAGCCCACCGGGACTAGCGGGATTGGGCTCCTACGAGCAGTACTTC,CASSPPGLAGLGSYEQYF,TRBJ2-7,TRBV5-1,-,TRBD2
TGTGCCAGCAGTGACCGGACAGGGCGAGGCTACACCTTC,CASSDRTGRGYTF,TRBJ1-2,TRBV28,-,TRBD1
TGTGCCAGCAGCGAAGTGGGCATAATCACAGATACGCAGTATTTT,CASSEVGIITDTQYF,TRBJ2-3,TRBV2,-,-
TGTGCCAGCGGCCCCCTTGGACAGGGGATCACCGGGGAGCTGTTTTTT,CASGPLGQGITGELFF,TRBJ2-2,TRBV28,-,TRBD1
TGTGCCAGCAGCTTAGCCTCGAGCTCTGATGAGCAGTTCTTC,CASSLASSSDEQFF,TRBJ2-1,TRBV7-2,once,-
TGTGCCAGCAGCTTAATCCACACAGATACGCAGTATTTT,CASSLIHTDTQYF,TRBJ2-3,TRBV7-2,-,-
TGTGCCAGCAGCTTGGGAGGACAGGGCGGTAACACCATATATTTT,CASSLGGQGGNTIYF,TRBJ1-3,TRBV5-5,-,TRBD1
TGTGCCAGCAGCTGGGGATCCCTAACGAACACTGAAGCTTTCTTT,CASSWGSLTNTEAFF,TRBJ1-1,TRBV28,few,-
TGCGCCAGCAGCTATGCGGGTCTTAACCTAGGGGGCTATGTCGATGAGCAGTTCTTC,CASSYAGLNLGGYVDEQFF,TRBJ2-1,TRBV5-1,once,TRBD1
TGTGCCTGGAGGGGGCCTTTTAGGCCCTACGAGCAGTACTTC,CAWRGPFRPYEQYF,TRBJ2-7,TRBV30,-,-
TGTGCCAGCAGCCCCGCGACAGGGCTAAATGAAAAACTGTTTTTT,CASSPATGLNEKLFF,TRBJ1-4,TRBV7-9,-,TRBD1
TGTGCCAGCAGCCCGACTAGCGGGAGAAGGGATGAGCAGTTCTTC,CASSPTSGRRDEQFF,TRBJ2-1,TRBV7-9,-,TRBD2
TGTGCCAGTTTCGGGGTGATTGAAAAACTGTTTTTT,CASFGVIEKLFF,TRBJ1-4,TRBV6-1,-,-
TGTGCCAGCAGCTACACTCGGGCAACAGATACGCAGTATTTT,CASSYTRATDTQYF,TRBJ2-3,TRBV11-2,-,-
TGTGCCAGCAGTCCCCCCCTAGCGCTTGTCTACAATGAGCAGTTCTTC,CASSPPLALVYNEQFF,TRBJ2-1,TRBV6-6,once,-
TGTGCCAGTAGTATAGATCCGTCAGGGGACAGGGCCCTACGAGGGGCTTTCTTT,CASSIDPSGDRALRGAFF,TRBJ1-1,TRBV19,-,TRBD1
TGTGCCAGCAGCTTGGCGGGAGAAGTAGAGACCCAGTACTTC,CASSLAGEVETQYF,TRBJ2-5,TRBV5-4,-,-
TGTGCCAGCAGCTACACAGGGACTATAGCTGAAGCTTTCTTT,CASSYTGTIAEAFF,TRBJ1-1,TRBV7-3,-,-
TGCAGCGTGGGGGCGTTTCGGGAAAAACTGTTTTTT,CSVGAFREKLFF,TRBJ1-4,TRBV29-1,few,-
TGTGCCAGCAGCCTTGGTAGTCCGTCCTACGAGCAGTACTTC,CASSLGSPSYEQYF,TRBJ2-7,TRBV7-9,-,-
TGTGCCAGCAGCCGGGACAGGGCCACAGATACGCAGTATTTT,CASSRDRATDTQYF,TRBJ2-3,TRBV7-9,-,TRBD1
TGTGCCAGCAGCCGGTGGGACAGAACTAGCTCCTACGAGCAGTACTTC,CASSRWDRTSSYEQYF,TRBJ2-7,TRBV28,-,TRBD1
TGCAGCGTTGAAGGGGAGAACTACGAGCAGTACTTC,CSVEGENYEQYF,TRBJ2-7,TRBV29-1,-,-
TGCGCCAGCAGCCCAGGGCGGGCGGGAGACCCCGAGTATTTT,CASSPGRAGDPEYF,TRBJ2-3,TRBV5-1,-,TRBD2
TGTGCCAGCAGCTTAGATTGGGACAGGGGGCTGTACGAGCAGTACTTC,CASSLDWDRGLYEQYF,TRBJ2-7,TRBV7-2,-,TRBD1
TGCGCCAGCAGCTACCGACAGGGACAGGGGGTAACAGATACGCAGTATTTT,CASSYRQGQGVTDTQYF,TRBJ2-3,TRBV4-3,-,TRBD1
TGTGCCAGCAGCCGCGCGGGACGGACTAATGAAAAACTGTTTTTT,CASSRAGRTNEKLFF,TRBJ1-4,TRBV6-5,-,-
TGTGCCAGCAGTTCACAGGGGGGGTTAGCGGGATTTGAGCAGTTCTTC,CASSSQGGLAGFEQFF,TRBJ2-1,TRBV6-5,-,-
TGTGCCAGCAGGGCATCGGCAACTAATGAAAAACTGTTTTTT,CASRASATNEKLFF,TRBJ1-4,TRBV2,-,-
TGTGCCAGCAGTGAGACAGGGGGCTCAGATGAGCAGTTCTTC,CASSETGGSDEQFF,TRBJ2-1,TRBV6-1,-,TRBD1
TGTGCCAGCACAACCCGGGACAGGATCTCCTACGAGCAGTACTTC,CASTTRDRISYEQYF,TRBJ2-7,TRBV6-1,-,TRBD1
TGTGCCAGCAGCCCGAGTACTAATGAAAAACTGTTTTTT,CASSPSTNEKLFF,TRBJ1-4,TRBV5-4,-,-
TGTGCCAGCAGCTCCGACAGGGGTCTTTATGGCTACACCTTC,CASSSDRGLYGYTF,TRBJ1-2,TRBV7-6,once,TRBD1
TGCGCCAGCGGAGTGATAGGGGCGGGAGGGGAAGAGCAGTTCTTC,CASGVIGAGGEEQFF,TRBJ2-1,TRBV5-1,-,TRBD2
TGTGCCAGCAGCTTCGGGTCTGCCCTGAACACTGAAGCTTTCTTT,CASSFGSALNTEAFF,TRBJ1-1,TRBV9,-,-
TGTGCCAGCACCTCCCCCCGGGGGCAAGAGACCCAGTACTTC,CASTSPRGQETQYF,TRBJ2-5,TRBV7-2,-,-
TGCGCCAGCAGCTTAGAGACAGCAGGTGAAAAACTGTTTTTT,CASSLETAGEKLFF,TRBJ1-4,TRBV5-1,-,-
TGTGCCTGGAGTGTCCCGGGGTATGGTGGCTACACCTTC,CAWSVPGYGGYTF,TRBJ1-2,TRBV30,-,-
TGTGCCTGGAGTGCTCCGGGACTGATGAACACTGAAGCTTTCTTT,CAWSAPGLMNTEAFF,TRBJ1-1,TRBV30,-,-
TGTGCCAGCAGTCCTCACGGGCTAGCGGGGGGCGGAGACGAGCAGTACTTC,CASSPHGLAGGGDEQYF,TRBJ2-7,TRBV28,-,TRBD2
TGTGCCAGCAGTTCCCCCAGGACAGGGATCGGCACTGAAGCTTTCTTT,CASSSPRTGIGTEAFF,TRBJ1-1,TRBV6-5,-,TRBD1
TGTGCTTCCCATCCAGGGAGGCGAGAGACCCAGTACTTC,CASHPGRRETQYF,TRBJ2-5,TRBV28,-,-